The text below deals with one T cell receptor beta chain. Naive CD4 T cells were sorted as CD45RO-negative, CD62L-positive. Using immunoSEQ multiplex PCR, the repertoire was profiled, and TCRdb retains in-frame clones only, with some absent. The sample carries about 60,000 clones, 85% to 95% recorded once. Per the germline V gene, CDR1 is MNHEY and CDR2 is SVGAGI. V was clipped by 6 bases and J by 8 bases; unmatched bases: 5. The CDR3 is 12 residues long. This sample was taken from a study of human versus mouse CDR3 diversity and MHC coevolution. This chain uses TRBV6-5 with TRBJ1-1, with 8 bases lining up with TRBD1. This sequence originates from a person aged 55-75 years in good health. The specimen was naive CD4+ T cells from blood. Stated subset: CD45RO-negative CD62L-positive naive CD4 T cells. The CDR3 loop reads CASSRQGLEAFF. The CDR3 nucleotides read TGTGCCAGCAGCCGACAGGGGTTAGAAGCTTTCTTT.